This T cell receptor (beta chain) was retrieved from a study of shared clonotypes between healthy human individuals. CDR3 length equals 17 residues. Germline loops: CDR1 SGHAT, CDR2 FQNNGV. V was cut by 1 base and J by 4 bases, with 19 bases left in between. Regarding the study as a whole: Non-shared clonotypes were found to have lower generation probabilities than the clonotypes that were shared by all four of the sorted-subset donors.

To note about this clone: Its antigen is unknown.

The table came from immunoSEQ multiplex PCR; TCRdb's copy has only in-frame clones and leaves some out. Of more than 1,200,000 clones in the sample, approximately 98.5% are singletons; the top ten hold over 0.3%. The chain couples TRBV11-2 to TRBJ2-5; D possibly corresponds to TRBD2 (6 bases). This clonotype was sampled from a man aged 30 to 45 in good health. Sequencing used naive CD4+ T cells sorted from blood. The subset denotes: CD45RA+ positively selected. Here the CDR3 reads CASSLGDSWGGAETQYF. For the CDR3, the DNA is TGTGCCAGCAGCTTAGGAGACAGTTGGGGCGGGGCAGAGACCCAGTACTTC.